Following are 30 T cell receptor beta chains from one sample sequenced in a study of cytomegalovirus exposure and HLA in healthy donors. PCR involved 60 Vbeta and 13 Jbeta primers. Profiled with immunoSEQ multiplex PCR; TCRdb holds only in-frame clones, not every one. This sample has approximately 120,000 clones, with roughly 70% found just once. Sequencing was performed on PBMCs. The receptors shown here come from a man in his forties in good health and CMV-seronegative.

The chain employs TRBV5-8 and TRBJ2-3, with D possibly being TRBD1 (6 bases). There are 15 residues in the CDR3. Trimming took 2 bases from V and 5 from J, leaving 15 bases between them. CDR1 is SGHTS, CDR2 YDEGEE, per germline. CDR3 in amino acids: CASSLAGAGGDTQYF. CDR3 sequence (DNA): TGTGCCAGCAGCTTAGCAGGGGCCGGAGGAGATACGCAGTATTTT.

This clone occurred a few times. CDR3 residues: CASTPQQGAYEKLFF. In DNA form, the CDR3 reads TGTGCCTCAACACCACAACAGGGGGCGTATGAAAAACTGTTTTTT. This chain connects TRBV30 to TRBJ1-4; TRBD1 matches 9 bases. Trimming took 7 bases from V and 6 from J; bases not matched to a gene: 12. Germline V gene data show CDR1 as GTSNPN and CDR2 as SVGIG (reference sequence). The CDR3 has 15 residues.

This clone has a handful of counts. The rearrangement uses TRBV18 and TRBJ1-2, with D uncertain. Trimming removed 2 bases from V and 4 bases from J, with 8 bases in between. This CDR3 spans 13 amino acids. CDR1 and CDR2 (germline): KGHSH, LQKENI. The CDR3 DNA reads TGTGCCAGCTCACCAGAGAAGTCCTATGGCTACACCTTC. This encodes CASSPEKSYGYTF.

This clone is a singleton in its sample. The CDR3 spells CASSELRTSSYEQYF. The CDR3 DNA reads TGTGCCAGCAGTGAATTGAGGACAAGCTCCTACGAGCAGTACTTC. The chain combines TRBV25-1 with TRBJ2-7; possibly TRBD1 for D (5 bases). Germline V CDR1 and CDR2: MGHDK, SYGVNS. Trimming left V 1 base short and J 0 bases short, with 10 bases between. The CDR3 is 15 residues long.

This clone was picked up one time. CDR3 DNA sequence: TGTGCCAGTAGTATAGGAGCGGAAGCCTTGAACACTGAAGCTTTCTTT. Protein sequence: CASSIGAEALNTEAFF. The rearrangement links TRBV19 to TRBJ1-1; D is unclear. The germline gives CDR1 LNHDA, CDR2 SQIVND (reference sequence). V lost 1 base and J 0 bases, leaving 12 bases between the germline ends. The CDR3 has 16 residues.

This CDR3 is CASSSKGFGDTEAFF. The CDR3 DNA sequence: TGCGCCAGCAGCTCAAAGGGGTTTGGGGACACTGAAGCTTTCTTT. The chain has TRBV5-1 and TRBJ1-1; D possibly corresponds to TRBD1 (5 bases). The CDR3 runs 15 residues. Germline CDR1 reads SGHRS; CDR2 reads YFSETQ. V lost 3 bases, J lost 3 bases, and 15 bases lay in between.

This chain joins TRBV6-5 and TRBJ1-1; no clear D. Germline V gene data show CDR1 as MNHEY and CDR2 as SVGAGI. The CDR3 length is 15 residues. The V gene lost 4 bases and the J gene lost 0 bases, with 12 bases spanning the gap. The CDR3 sequence is CASSSRGAMNTEAFF. In DNA form, the CDR3 reads TGTGCCAGCAGTTCCCGTGGAGCGATGAACACTGAAGCTTTCTTT.

This clone was seen only once. The chain combines TRBV6-1 with TRBJ1-2; D gene ambiguous. The V gene's germline CDR1 is MNHNS and CDR2 SASEGT. The CDR3 totals 11 residues. Trimming shortened V by 3 bases and J by 8 bases, and 7 bases separated the two germline ends. The CDR3 protein is CASSDRVGYTF. For the CDR3, the DNA is TGTGCCAGCAGTGACCGGGTAGGCTACACCTTC.

The chain combines TRBV7-2 with TRBJ1-2; 8 nucleotides match TRBD1. CDR1 and CDR2 (germline): SGHTA, FQGNSA. V shed 5 bases and J 14 bases; nucleotides not matched to a gene: 13. This CDR3 is 13 amino acids long. The CDR3, as DNA: TGTGCCAGCAGCCGAGAGAAAGGACAGGGTAAGACCTTC. Its protein is CASSREKGQGKTF.

This clone was seen only once. The J gene is TRBJ2-2, the V gene TRBV5-1, with 10 bases matching TRBD2. Trimming cost V 2 bases and J 4 bases; bases outside gene matches: 11. Germline loops: CDR1 SGHRS, CDR2 YFSETQ. The CDR3 covers 18 residues. CDR3 region: CASSFSGGARVVTGELFF. The CDR3 DNA reads TGCGCCAGCAGCTTCAGCGGGGGGGCCCGAGTTGTCACCGGGGAGCTGTTTTTT.

The chain recombines TRBV6-4 with TRBJ2-3; 11 nucleotides line up with TRBD2. The trim removed 4 bases at V and 0 bases at J, leaving 3 bases unmatched. The CDR3 loop spans 16 amino acids. The germline gives CDR1 MRHNA, CDR2 SNTAGT. CDR3 DNA: TGTGCCAGCAGTGTTTCTAGCGGGGGGAGCACAGATACGCAGTATTTT. Translation gives CASSVSSGGSTDTQYF.

The V call is TRBV14, the J call TRBJ2-2, with no clear D. The CDR3 covers 14 residues. The ends were cut back, 1 base at V and 4 bases at J, with 7 bases in the middle. Per germline, CDR1 SGHDN and CDR2 FVKESK. The CDR3 loop is CASSQGASTGELFF. CDR3 in DNA: TGTGCCAGCAGCCAAGGGGCCAGCACCGGGGAGCTGTTTTTT.

The chain recombines TRBV7-9 with TRBJ1-2; D ambiguous. Deletions cut 4 bases from V and 4 bases from J, with 22 bases between. There are 17 residues in the CDR3. Germline V gene sequence: CDR1 SEHNR, CDR2 FQNEAQ (reference sequence). This CDR3 reads CASSSNLGSSLTYGYTF. The CDR3, as DNA: TGTGCCAGCAGCTCAAACTTAGGGAGCAGCCTTACCTATGGCTACACCTTC.

The sample holds one count of this clone. The chain is built from TRBV12-5 and TRBJ2-7; 7 bases fit TRBD1. CDR3 length: 15 amino acids. Looked up from germline, CDR1 is LGHNT and CDR2 is FRNRAP. The V and J ends lost 2 bases and 3 bases, in that order; junction bases with no gene match: 7. The CDR3 DNA follows: TGTGCTAGTGGTTTGCCCTCCGGGACAGACTACGAGCAGTACTTC. Translated, it gives CASGLPSGTDYEQYF.

A remark on this clone: Other DNA sequences in this specimen translate into the identical CDR3. The V call is TRBV2, the J call TRBJ2-1, with TRBD2 matching over 12 bases. Per the germline V gene, CDR1 is SNHLY and CDR2 is FYNNEI. This CDR3 spans 17 amino acids. V lost 3 bases and J lost 6; bases outside the gene matches: 9. CDR3 in DNA: TGTGCCAGCAGTGAGGCGCTAGCGGGGGGGCCCGGCAATGAGCAGTTCTTC. Protein: CASSEALAGGPGNEQFF.

This clone turned up a few times. V usage is TRBV4-1 and J usage is TRBJ2-2, with TRBD1 matching 8 bases. J was trimmed by 7 bases and V by 7 bases; bases with no gene match: 11. This CDR3 has 15 residues. CDR1 and CDR2 (germline): MGHRA, YSYEKL. The CDR3 sequence is CASTGWTGIGGELFF. CDR3 in DNA: TGCGCCAGCACAGGCTGGACAGGGATTGGCGGGGAGCTGTTTTTT.

V gene TRBV10-1 combines with J gene TRBJ2-1; D might be TRBD1 (6 bases). The CDR3 sequence is 13 residues long. V was shortened by 4 bases and J by 9 bases, with 13 bases between the two germline ends. Germline CDR1 is WNHNN and CDR2 is SYGVQD (reference sequence). The CDR3 spells CASSGRNRAEQFF. The CDR3 region has the DNA TGCGCCAGCAGTGGTAGGAACAGGGCTGAGCAGTTCTTC.

V gene TRBV14 combines with J gene TRBJ2-5, with 7 bases identical to TRBD1. Germline CDR1 SGHDN, CDR2 FVKESK. The CDR3 is 17 residues long. V trimming: 4 bases; J trimming: 3 bases; junction bases outside the gene matches: 14. The CDR3 spells CASSLLGSAGTEETQYF. In nucleotides, the CDR3 is TGTGCCAGCAGCCTCCTTGGGTCCGCCGGGACAGAAGAGACCCAGTACTTC.

V and J are TRBV10-3 and TRBJ2-2, with 8 bases identical to TRBD2. The CDR3 is 12 amino acids. With V trimmed by 9 bases and J by 9 bases, 6 bases remained unmatched. CDR1 is ENHRY, CDR2 SYGVKD, per germline. CDR3 region: CAIRGGARELFF. The CDR3 nucleotides read TGTGCCATTCGGGGGGGGGCCAGGGAGCTGTTTTTT.

The chain employs TRBV19 and TRBJ2-7, with D possibly being TRBD1 (7 bases). The V end was cut by 10 bases, the J end by 6 bases, with 19 bases between. The germline CDR1 and CDR2 sequences are LNHDA and SQIVND (reference sequence). The CDR3 loop spans 13 amino acids. CDR3 sequence: CATSDRRGSEQYF. The CDR3 DNA follows: TGTGCCACCTCGGACAGGAGGGGGAGCGAGCAGTACTTC.

V and J are TRBV4-2 and TRBJ2-1, with TRBD1 matching 10 bases. The germline V gene has CDR1 LGHNA and CDR2 YNFKEQ. The CDR3 spans 15 residues. J gave up 6 bases and V 4 bases, and 6 bases lay outside the gene matches. For the CDR3, the DNA is TGTGCCAGCAGCCCCCGGGACAGGGGCCTCAATGAGCAGTTCTTC. Its protein is CASSPRDRGLNEQFF.

The chain recombines TRBV7-3 with TRBJ2-3, with 9 bases aligning to TRBD1. CDR1 is SGHTA, CDR2 FQGTGA, per germline. V trimming: 4 bases; J trimming: 3 bases; junction bases outside the gene matches: 5. This CDR3 spans 15 amino acids. Here the CDR3 reads CASSSQGTGTDTQYF. The CDR3 nucleotides are TGTGCCAGCAGCTCGCAAGGGACAGGGACAGATACGCAGTATTTT.

The chain combines TRBV5-4 with TRBJ2-3; D not resolved. Germline V gene data show CDR1 as SGHNT and CDR2 as YYREEE (reference sequence). The length of the CDR3 is 17 residues. V lost 2 bases and J 6 bases, leaving 22 bases between the germline ends. The CDR3 sequence: CASSFGRFRTHPDTQYF. DNA of the CDR3: TGTGCCAGCAGCTTCGGTCGTTTTAGAACCCACCCCGATACGCAGTATTTT.

This clone was observed a handful of times. This rearrangement joins TRBV11-1 to TRBJ1-1; maybe TRBD1 (6 bases). The CDR3 is 15 amino acids. The ends were cut back, 7 bases at V and 2 bases at J, with 17 bases in the middle. Germline CDR1 reads SGHAT; CDR2 reads FQDESV (reference sequence). The CDR3 DNA reads TGTGCCAGCACTAGAGGCAGGGGACGAAACACTGAAGCTTTCTTT. This sequence encodes CASTRGRGRNTEAFF.

This chain joins TRBV6-5 and TRBJ1-1, with D maybe TRBD1 (5 bases). V gave up 0 bases and J gave up 4 bases, with 15 bases separating them. This CDR3 region has 16 residues. Per germline, CDR1 MNHEY and CDR2 SVGAGI. The CDR3 loop is CASSYSLGGSGTEAFF. CDR3 bases: TGTGCCAGCAGTTACTCTTTGGGGGGGTCGGGCACTGAAGCTTTCTTT.

This clone was observed once. The J gene is TRBJ2-1, the V gene TRBV6-5; D possibly corresponds to TRBD1 (5 bases). From germline, CDR1 is MNHEY and CDR2 SVGAGI. The CDR3 spans 16 residues. V dropped 3 bases and J dropped 4 bases, with 16 bases sitting between them. CDR3 sequence reads: CASSYRPGDSYNEQFF. The CDR3 bases are TGTGCCAGCAGTTATAGGCCCGGAGACAGTTACAATGAGCAGTTCTTC.

V usage is TRBV7-9 and J usage is TRBJ1-1; D not certain. Germline-derived CDR1 and CDR2 are SEHNR and FQNEAQ (reference sequence). The CDR3 covers 12 residues. The V gene lost 3 bases and the J gene lost 3 bases, with 5 bases spanning the gap. The CDR3 reads CASSFGDTEAFF. CDR3 DNA: TGTGCCAGCAGCTTCGGTGACACTGAAGCTTTCTTT.

This clone has only one observation. V usage is TRBV19 and J usage is TRBJ2-7; TRBD1 is a possible D gene (6 bases). This CDR3 has 16 residues. Germline V gene lookup returns CDR1 LNHDA and CDR2 SQIVND (reference sequence). V lost 5 bases and J 2 bases, leaving 19 bases between the germline ends. CDR3 in amino acids: CASSFLPGQPAYEQYF. For the CDR3, the DNA is TGTGCCAGTAGTTTCCTCCCGGGACAACCGGCCTACGAGCAGTACTTC. Using reference TRBV19 and TRBJ2-7 for the parts outside the CDR3, the full variable domain is DGGITQSPKYLFRKEGQNVTLSCEQNLNHDAMYWYRQDPGQGLRLIYYSQIVNDFQKGDIAEGYSVSREKKESFPLTVTSAQKNPTAFYLCASSFLPGQPAYEQYFGPGTRLTVT.

V usage is TRBV4-3 and J usage is TRBJ2-7, with 9 bases that match TRBD1. CDR1 LGHNA and CDR2 YSLEER come from the germline V gene. V dropped 3 bases and J dropped 2; count of bases not matched to a gene: 2. The CDR3 sequence is 14 residues long. The chain's CDR3 is CASSQWDRAYEQYF. As DNA, the CDR3 is TGCGCCAGCAGCCAGTGGGACAGGGCCTACGAGCAGTACTTC.

The chain is built from TRBV6-5 and TRBJ2-3; weak D call: TRBD2 (6 bases). Germline CDR1 is MNHEY and CDR2 is SVGAGI. This CDR3 is 15 amino acids long. The ends were cut back, 2 bases at V and 4 bases at J, with 13 bases in the middle. The CDR3 bases are TGTGCCAGCAGTTACAGGAGGGGTACCCCAGATACGCAGTATTTT. It yields the protein CASSYRRGTPDTQYF.